The clone carrying this T cell receptor (beta chain) was counted only a few times. The antigen remains undetermined. The junction differs from germline at one of its ends, possibly a read error. The study reverse transcribed the entire isolated RNA, so it sequenced expressed TCRB transcripts. Generated by immunoSEQ multiplex PCR, the TCRdb table keeps only in-frame clones and is missing some. The sample contains roughly 240,000 clones, 13% to 15% of which appear only once. Cells sorted by CD45RO/CCR7/CD25/CD127/CD95/CD27 comprised CD4+ naive, central memory, regulatory and stem cell-like memory cells. The sample originates from a study of beta chain features in type 1 diabetes. Notes on the study in general: Here, the possible influence of HLA type (on TCRB rearrangement) remained unresolved.

The source is a middle-aged woman in good health. Input material: naive CD4+ T cells from blood.

In nucleotides, the CDR3 is TGTGCCACCAGCCGACCGGGCTCCTACAATGAGCAGTTCTTC. As protein: CATSRPGSYNEQFF. The chain combines TRBV5-4 with TRBJ2-1; D gene uncertain. The CDR3 loop spans 14 amino acids. In germline, CDR1 is SGHNT, CDR2 YYREEE (reference sequence).